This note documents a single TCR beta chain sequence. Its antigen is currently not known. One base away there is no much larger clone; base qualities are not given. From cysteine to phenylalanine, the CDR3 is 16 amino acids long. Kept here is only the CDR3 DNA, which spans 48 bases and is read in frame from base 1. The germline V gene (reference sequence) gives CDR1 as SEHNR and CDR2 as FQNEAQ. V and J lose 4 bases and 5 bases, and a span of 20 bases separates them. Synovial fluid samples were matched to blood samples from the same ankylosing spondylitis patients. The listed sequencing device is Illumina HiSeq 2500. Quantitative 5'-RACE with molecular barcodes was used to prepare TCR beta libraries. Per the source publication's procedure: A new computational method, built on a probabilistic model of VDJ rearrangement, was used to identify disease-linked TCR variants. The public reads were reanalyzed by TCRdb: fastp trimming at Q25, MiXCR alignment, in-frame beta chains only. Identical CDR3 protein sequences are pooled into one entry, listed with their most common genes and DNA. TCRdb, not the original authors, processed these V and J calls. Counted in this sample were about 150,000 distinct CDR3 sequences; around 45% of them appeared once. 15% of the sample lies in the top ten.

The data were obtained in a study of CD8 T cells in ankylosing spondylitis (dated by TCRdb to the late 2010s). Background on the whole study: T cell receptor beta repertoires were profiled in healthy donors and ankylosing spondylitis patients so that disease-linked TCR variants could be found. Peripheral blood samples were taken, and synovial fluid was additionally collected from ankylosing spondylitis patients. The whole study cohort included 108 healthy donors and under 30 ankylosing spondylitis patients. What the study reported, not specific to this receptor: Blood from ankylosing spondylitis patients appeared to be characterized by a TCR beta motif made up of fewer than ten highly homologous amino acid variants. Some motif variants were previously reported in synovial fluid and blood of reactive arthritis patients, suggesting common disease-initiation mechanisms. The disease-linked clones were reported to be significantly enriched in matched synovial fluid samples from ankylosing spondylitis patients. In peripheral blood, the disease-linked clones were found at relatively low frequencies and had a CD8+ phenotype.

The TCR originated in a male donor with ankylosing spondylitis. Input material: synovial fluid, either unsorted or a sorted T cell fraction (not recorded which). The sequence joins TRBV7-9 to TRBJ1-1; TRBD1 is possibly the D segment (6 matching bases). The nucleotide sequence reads TGTGCCAGCAGCTCCCAAAACAGGGTCCCTTTGACTGAAGCTTTCTTT. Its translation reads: CASSSQNRVPLTEAFF.